Below, 26 T cell receptor beta chains from the same sample are listed, as sequenced in a study of blood T cells in healthy people across ages. Together with a sample-barcoded 5' primer, a J-beta primer mix was included in a second PCR lasting about 7 to 12 cycles. TCRdb itself ran the 5' RACE reads through MiXCR, one entry per CDR3 protein. The top ten hold 25% to 35% of the sample, which has about 830,000 distinct CDR3 sequences, 62% seen once. The source material was blood. These TCRs come from a man aged 25-45 years in good health.

The V gene is TRBV6-6, the J gene TRBJ2-3; possibly TRBD2 for D (6 bases). Trimming took 2 bases from V and 0 from J, leaving 15 bases between them. From germline, CDR1 is MNHNY and CDR2 SVGAGI (reference sequence). This CDR3 is 17 amino acids long. CDR3 loop: CASSYVEVGGSTDTQYF. The DNA of the CDR3 is TGTGCCAGCAGTTACGTCGAAGTCGGGGGAAGCACAGATACGCAGTATTTT.

This clonotype was picked up one time. J is TRBJ1-1 and V is TRBV30; D unresolved. The V gene lost 2 bases and the J gene lost 3 bases, with 10 bases spanning the gap. The germline V gene has CDR1 GTSNPN and CDR2 SVGIG (reference sequence). This CDR3 region has 13 residues. Here the CDR3 DNA reads TGTGCCTGGAGTATCACACCTGACACTGAAGCTTTCTTT. Protein product: CAWSITPDTEAFF.

This chain joins TRBV5-1 and TRBJ2-1; 9 positions match TRBD1. The V and J ends lost 4 bases and 2 bases, in that order; junction bases with no gene match: 10. The germline CDR1 and CDR2 sequences are SGHRS and YFSETQ. CDR3 length: 17 residues. The CDR3, as DNA: TGCGCCAGCAGCCCACCGGGACAGGGAGGTCCCTACAATGAGCAGTTCTTC. It is translated as CASSPPGQGGPYNEQFF.

This clonotype was seen a handful of times. The V and J genes are TRBV20-1 and TRBJ2-6, with D uncertain. There are 14 residues in the CDR3. Germline V gene data show CDR1 as DFQATT and CDR2 as SNEGSKA (reference sequence). V lost 1 base and J 4 bases, leaving 8 bases between the germline ends. This CDR3 is CSARVVSGANVLTF. The DNA for the CDR3 is TGCAGTGCTAGAGTGGTTTCGGGGGCCAACGTCCTGACTTTC.

This clonotype has a handful of counts. CDR3 nucleotides: TGTGCCAGCAGCCAACCCCCCGCGGGAGGGTTTGAGACCCAGTACTTC. Protein sequence: CASSQPPAGGFETQYF. The chain is built from TRBV4-2 and TRBJ2-5; 9 bases fit TRBD2. The V and J ends lost 2 bases and 5 bases, in that order; junction bases with no gene match: 9. Germline CDR1 is LGHNA and CDR2 is YNFKEQ. The CDR3 extends over 16 amino acids.

The chain combines TRBV20-1 with TRBJ2-4; 13 bases match TRBD2. The germline CDR1 and CDR2 sequences are DFQATT and SNEGSKA (reference sequence). Trimming cost V 5 bases and J 13 bases; bases outside gene matches: 11. CDR3 length: 14 residues. Here the CDR3 reads CSAVGTSGVVVQYF. CDR3 in DNA: TGCAGTGCTGTGGGGACTAGCGGGGTCGTGGTGCAGTACTTC.

The genes are TRBV20-1 and TRBJ1-1; D is possibly TRBD1 (6 bases). V was cut by 3 bases and J by 0 bases, with 11 bases left in between. The CDR3 spans 14 residues. CDR1 is DFQATT, CDR2 SNEGSKA, per germline (reference sequence). The CDR3 nucleotides read TGCAGTGCTAGGAGGGGGTCCATGAACACTGAAGCTTTCTTT. Protein: CSARRGSMNTEAFF.

This chain connects TRBV28 to TRBJ2-1; 9 bases are a match to TRBD2. The trim removed 5 bases at V and 10 bases at J, leaving 12 bases unmatched. CDR3 length equals 15 residues. Germline V gene lookup returns CDR1 MDHEN and CDR2 SYDVKM. The CDR3 DNA reads as TGTGCCAGCAGTCCGCCGGGACTAGCTACGCACGAGCAGTTCTTC. It encodes CASSPPGLATHEQFF.

V is TRBV3-1 and J is TRBJ2-4, with TRBD2 matching over 7 bases. The CDR3 runs 13 residues. Germline CDR1 LGHDT, CDR2 YNNKEL (reference sequence). Trimming took 1 base from V and 6 from J; bases not matched to a gene: 0. CDR3 sequence: CASSQGGGNIQYF. The DNA of the CDR3 is TGTGCCAGCAGCCAAGGGGGGGGAAACATTCAGTACTTC.

The chain has TRBV28 and TRBJ2-4, with D maybe TRBD2 (7 bases). The CDR3 sequence is 15 residues long. V gave up 3 bases and J gave up 3 bases, with 12 bases separating them. The germline V gene has CDR1 MDHEN and CDR2 SYDVKM. DNA for the CDR3: TGTGCCAGCAGTTTGGGGGGGGCCGACAAAAACATTCAGTACTTC. This encodes CASSLGGADKNIQYF.

The J gene is TRBJ1-4, the V gene TRBV20-1; 8 nucleotides align to TRBD1. Trimming took 1 base from V and 3 from J; bases not matched to a gene: 1. This CDR3 has 14 amino acids. Looked up from germline, CDR1 is DFQATT and CDR2 is SNEGSKA (reference sequence). The CDR3 region is CSARGDRSNEKLFF. The CDR3 DNA sequence: TGCAGTGCTAGAGGGGACAGGTCTAATGAAAAACTGTTTTTT.

This chain joins TRBV20-1 and TRBJ2-1, with 7 bases that match TRBD2. Germline V gene lookup returns CDR1 DFQATT and CDR2 SNEGSKA (reference sequence). J was trimmed by 6 bases and V by 3 bases; bases with no gene match: 11. There are 15 residues in the CDR3. The CDR3 loop reads CSAREAGLLLNEQFF. The CDR3 nucleotides are TGCAGTGCTAGGGAAGCGGGGCTGCTTCTCAATGAGCAGTTCTTC.

This chain joins TRBV20-1 and TRBJ2-3; TRBD2 matches at 13 bases. The CDR3 length is 16 residues. V lost 3 bases to trimming and J lost 0 bases; unmatched junction nucleotides: 3. Germline V lookup: CDR1 DFQATT, CDR2 SNEGSKA (reference sequence). The CDR3 region is CSASRLAGGSTDTQYF. The CDR3 DNA follows: TGCAGTGCTAGCCGACTAGCGGGGGGAAGCACAGATACGCAGTATTTT.

V is TRBV7-9 and J is TRBJ2-3; 7 bases are a match to TRBD2. The CDR3 runs to 14 residues. Trimming cost V 5 bases and J 6 bases; bases outside gene matches: 8. In germline, CDR1 is SEHNR, CDR2 FQNEAQ (reference sequence). The CDR3 DNA is TGTGCCAGCAGCGCCAGGACTAGTGAGGATACGCAGTATTTT. Translation gives CASSARTSEDTQYF.

This rearrangement joins TRBV5-1 to TRBJ2-7; D is perhaps TRBD2 (5 bases). Germline V gives CDR1 SGHRS, CDR2 YFSETQ. V was clipped by 2 bases and J by 7 bases, with 16 bases between them. The length of the CDR3 is 14 residues. This chain's CDR3 is CASSFRGSPGEQYF. CDR3 coding DNA: TGCGCCAGCAGCTTCAGAGGGTCTCCGGGGGAGCAGTACTTC. The full variable domain, rest sourced from reference TRBV5-1 and TRBJ2-7, is KAGVTQTPRYLIKTRGQQVTLSCSPISGHRSVSWYQQTPGQGLQFLFEYFSETQRNKGNFPGRFSGRQFSNSRSEMNVSTLELGDSALYLCASSFRGSPGEQYFGPGTRLTVT.

The chain uses TRBV9 and TRBJ2-1; the match to TRBD2 covers 9 bases. Germline loops: CDR1 SGDLS, CDR2 YYNGEE. The CDR3 covers 16 residues. V lost 0 bases, J lost 7 bases, and 8 bases stayed unmatched. DNA for the CDR3: TGTGCCAGCAGCGTAGCGGCTTTAGCGGGGGCGAATGAGCAGTTCTTC. Translating gives CASSVAALAGANEQFF.

This clonotype was found a few times. The chain links TRBV4-2 to TRBJ2-1; a weak D match, TRBD2 (6 bases). CDR3 length: 15 residues. CDR1 is LGHNA and CDR2 is YNFKEQ in the germline V gene. Trimming shortened V by 2 bases and J by 4 bases, and 12 bases separated the two germline ends. CDR3 region: CASSQPGLSYNEQFF. CDR3 nucleotides: TGTGCCAGCAGCCAACCGGGACTCTCTTACAATGAGCAGTTCTTC.

The rearrangement uses TRBV3-1 and TRBJ2-1; D possibly corresponds to TRBD2 (7 bases). Germline CDR1 is LGHDT and CDR2 is YNNKEL (reference sequence). Trimming shortened V by 4 bases and J by 7 bases, and 23 bases separated the two germline ends. This CDR3 has 17 residues. CDR3 DNA sequence: TGTGCCAGCAGCCCGTCCTTAGGCGGGGGCCAACGGAATGAGCAGTTCTTC. This translates into CASSPSLGGGQRNEQFF.

The chain links TRBV7-6 to TRBJ2-7, with 8 bases fitting TRBD1. V was clipped by 5 bases and J by 0 bases; unmatched bases: 6. CDR1 is SGHVS and CDR2 is FNYEAQ in the germline V gene. This CDR3 spans 15 amino acids. CDR3: CASSSPGQVSYEQYF. The CDR3 nucleotides read TGTGCCAGCAGCAGTCCGGGACAGGTCTCCTACGAGCAGTACTTC.

This clonotype turned up a few times. This rearrangement joins TRBV12-3 or TRBV12-4 to TRBJ2-6; maybe TRBD1 (5 bases). This CDR3 contains 15 residues. V lost 5 bases, J lost 2 bases, and 10 bases lay in between. This chain's CDR3 is CASSPRQTGANVLTF. As DNA, the CDR3 is TGTGCCAGCAGTCCGAGACAGACTGGGGCCAACGTCCTGACTTTC.

The chain couples TRBV10-3 to TRBJ2-1, with TRBD2 identical over 8 bases. Germline CDR1 and CDR2: ENHRY and SYGVKD. The CDR3 loop spans 16 amino acids. V shed 0 bases, J shed 5 bases, and the junction held 6 bases outside the gene matches. This CDR3 is CAISESGAGADNEQFF. CDR3 bases: TGTGCCATCAGTGAGTCGGGAGCGGGGGCCGACAATGAGCAGTTCTTC.

This clonotype appeared a few times. The CDR3 protein is CASSQEGGVRYEQYF. The DNA for the CDR3 is TGCGCCAGCAGCCAAGAGGGAGGGGTTAGGTACGAGCAGTACTTC. The chain recombines TRBV4-3 with TRBJ2-7; 7 nucleotides match TRBD2. The CDR3 extends over 15 amino acids. After removal of 0 bases from V and 4 bases from J, the junction contained 6 bases not matched to a gene. CDR1 is LGHNA, CDR2 YSLEER, per germline.

The CDR3 DNA sequence: TGTGCCATCAGTGAAGCAGGGGCGGGTGAGCAGTTCTTC. It translates to CAISEAGAGEQFF. The genes are TRBV10-3 and TRBJ2-1, with a tentative D call TRBD1 (6 bases). The CDR3 is made up of 13 amino acids. The V and J ends lost 3 bases and 9 bases respectively, with 12 bases between them. CDR1 is ENHRY, CDR2 SYGVKD, per germline.

This clonotype was found a few times. The rearrangement links TRBV28 to TRBJ2-5; tentatively, D is TRBD1 (6 bases). V lost 7 bases and J lost 4, with 16 bases in between. Germline-derived CDR1 and CDR2 are MDHEN and SYDVKM. The CDR3 is 14 amino acids. The CDR3: CASTMDRWGETQYF. As DNA, the CDR3 is TGTGCCAGCACCATGGACAGATGGGGAGAGACCCAGTACTTC.

The rearrangement links TRBV29-1 to TRBJ1-1; no definite D call. V lost 1 base, J lost 5 bases, and 8 bases lay in between. The CDR3 is 12 residues long. The germline V gene encodes CDR1 SQVTM and CDR2 ANQGSEA. CDR3 loop: CSVEGGGTEAFF. Written as DNA, the CDR3 is TGCAGCGTTGAAGGAGGTGGTACTGAAGCTTTCTTT.

The rearrangement joins TRBV15 to TRBJ2-1; D is unclear. Germline CDR1 and CDR2: LNHNV and YYDKDF (reference sequence). The ends were cut back, 0 bases at V and 0 bases at J, with 12 bases in the middle. There are 17 residues in the CDR3. CDR3 DNA sequence: TGTGCCACCAGCAGAGATTTTGCTAGGAACTCCTACAATGAGCAGTTCTTC. This sequence encodes CATSRDFARNSYNEQFF.